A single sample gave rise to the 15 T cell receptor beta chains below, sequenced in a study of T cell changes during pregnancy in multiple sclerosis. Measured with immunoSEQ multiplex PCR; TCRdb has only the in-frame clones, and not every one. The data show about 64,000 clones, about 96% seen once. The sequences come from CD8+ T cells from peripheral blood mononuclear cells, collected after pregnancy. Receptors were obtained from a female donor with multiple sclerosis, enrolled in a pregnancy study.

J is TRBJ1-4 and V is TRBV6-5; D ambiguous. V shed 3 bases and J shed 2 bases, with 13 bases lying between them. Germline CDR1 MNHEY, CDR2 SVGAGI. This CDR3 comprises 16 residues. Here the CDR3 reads CASSYTSGGTNEKLFF. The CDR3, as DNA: TGTGCCAGCAGTTATACAAGCGGAGGCACTAATGAAAAACTGTTTTTT.

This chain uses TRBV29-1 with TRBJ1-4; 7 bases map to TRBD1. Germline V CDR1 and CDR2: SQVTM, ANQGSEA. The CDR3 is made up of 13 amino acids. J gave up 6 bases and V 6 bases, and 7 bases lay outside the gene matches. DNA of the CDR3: TGCAGCGTCGCGGACAGGACCGATGAAAAACTGTTTTTT. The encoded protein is CSVADRTDEKLFF.

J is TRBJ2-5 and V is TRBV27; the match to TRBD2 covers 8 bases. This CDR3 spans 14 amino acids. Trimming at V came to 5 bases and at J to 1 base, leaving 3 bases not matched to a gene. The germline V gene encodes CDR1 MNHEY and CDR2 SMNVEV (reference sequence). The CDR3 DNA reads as TGTGCCAGCAGTACGACTAGCGCCCAAGAGACCCAGTACTTC. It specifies CASSTTSAQETQYF.

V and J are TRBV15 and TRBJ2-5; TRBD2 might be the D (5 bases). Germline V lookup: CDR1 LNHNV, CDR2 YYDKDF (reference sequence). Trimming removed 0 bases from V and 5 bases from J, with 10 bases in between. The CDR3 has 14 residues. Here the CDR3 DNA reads TGTGCCACCAGCAGAGATCTAACGGGGGAGACCCAGTACTTC. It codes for CATSRDLTGETQYF.

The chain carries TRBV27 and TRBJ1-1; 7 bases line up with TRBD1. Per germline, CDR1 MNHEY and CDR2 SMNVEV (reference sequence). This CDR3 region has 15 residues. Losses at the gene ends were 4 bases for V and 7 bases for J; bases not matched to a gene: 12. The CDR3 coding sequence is TGTGCCAGCAGTTCCCCTCATCCGGACAGGCGTGAAGCTTTCTTT. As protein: CASSSPHPDRREAFF.

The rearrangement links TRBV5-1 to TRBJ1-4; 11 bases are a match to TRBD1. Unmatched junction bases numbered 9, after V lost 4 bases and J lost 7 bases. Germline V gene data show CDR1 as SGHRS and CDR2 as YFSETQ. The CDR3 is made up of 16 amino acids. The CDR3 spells CASSPRTGGGGEKLFF. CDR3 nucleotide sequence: TGCGCCAGCAGCCCCCGGACAGGGGGCGGAGGTGAAAAACTGTTTTTT. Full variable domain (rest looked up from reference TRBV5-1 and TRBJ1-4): KAGVTQTPRYLIKTRGQQVTLSCSPISGHRSVSWYQQTPGQGLQFLFEYFSETQRNKGNFPGRFSGRQFSNSRSEMNVSTLELGDSALYLCASSPRTGGGGEKLFFGSGTQLSVL.

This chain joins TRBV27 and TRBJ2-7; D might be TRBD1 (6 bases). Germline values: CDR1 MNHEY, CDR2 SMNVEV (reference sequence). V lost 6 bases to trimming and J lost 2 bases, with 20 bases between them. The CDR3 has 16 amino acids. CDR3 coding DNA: TGTGCCAGCAGCCCCCACGACAGGTCCGACCCCTACGAGCAGTACTTC. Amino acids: CASSPHDRSDPYEQYF.

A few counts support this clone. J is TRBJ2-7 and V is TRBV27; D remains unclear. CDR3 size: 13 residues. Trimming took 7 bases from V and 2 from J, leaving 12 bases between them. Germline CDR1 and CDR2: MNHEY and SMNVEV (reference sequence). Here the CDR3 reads CASMSHQTYEQYF. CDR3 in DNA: TGTGCCAGCATGTCGCACCAGACCTACGAGCAGTACTTC.

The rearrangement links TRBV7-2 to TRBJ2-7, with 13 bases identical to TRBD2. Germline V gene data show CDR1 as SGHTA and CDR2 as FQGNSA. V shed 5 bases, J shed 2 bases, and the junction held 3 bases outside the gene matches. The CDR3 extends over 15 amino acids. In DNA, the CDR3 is TGTGCCAGCAGCGCAGGACTAGCGGGAGCCTACGAGCAGTACTTC. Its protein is CASSAGLAGAYEQYF. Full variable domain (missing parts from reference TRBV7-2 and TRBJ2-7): GAGVSQSPSNKVTEKGKDVELRCDPISGHTALYWYRQSLGQGLEFLIYFQGNSAPDKSGLPSDRFSAERTGGSVSTLTIQRTQQEDSAVYLCASSAGLAGAYEQYFGPGTRLTVT.

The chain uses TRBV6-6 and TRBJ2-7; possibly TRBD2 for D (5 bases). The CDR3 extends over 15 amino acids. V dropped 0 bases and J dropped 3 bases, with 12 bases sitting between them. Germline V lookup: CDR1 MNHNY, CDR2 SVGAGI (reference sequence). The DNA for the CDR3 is TGTGCCAGCAGTTACTCGAAGAGGGTTGACTACGAGCAGTACTTC. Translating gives CASSYSKRVDYEQYF.

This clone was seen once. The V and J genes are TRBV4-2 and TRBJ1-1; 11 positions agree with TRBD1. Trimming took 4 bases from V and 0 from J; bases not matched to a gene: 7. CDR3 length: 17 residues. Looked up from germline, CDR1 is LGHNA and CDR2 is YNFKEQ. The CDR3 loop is CASSPAGTGGMNTEAFF. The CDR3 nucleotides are TGTGCCAGCAGCCCTGCCGGGACAGGGGGAATGAACACTGAAGCTTTCTTT.

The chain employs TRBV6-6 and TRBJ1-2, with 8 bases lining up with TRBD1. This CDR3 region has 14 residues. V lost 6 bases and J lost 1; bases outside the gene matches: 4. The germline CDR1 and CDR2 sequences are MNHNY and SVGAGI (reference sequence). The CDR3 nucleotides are TGTGCCAGCAGAGGACAGGGAATTAACTATGGCTACACCTTC. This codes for CASRGQGINYGYTF.

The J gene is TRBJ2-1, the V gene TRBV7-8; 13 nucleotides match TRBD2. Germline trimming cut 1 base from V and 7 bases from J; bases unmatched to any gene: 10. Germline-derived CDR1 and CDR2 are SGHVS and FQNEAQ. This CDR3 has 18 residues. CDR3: CASSLGQAGTSGKNEQFF. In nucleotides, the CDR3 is TGTGCCAGCAGCTTAGGGCAGGCGGGGACTAGCGGGAAAAATGAGCAGTTCTTC.

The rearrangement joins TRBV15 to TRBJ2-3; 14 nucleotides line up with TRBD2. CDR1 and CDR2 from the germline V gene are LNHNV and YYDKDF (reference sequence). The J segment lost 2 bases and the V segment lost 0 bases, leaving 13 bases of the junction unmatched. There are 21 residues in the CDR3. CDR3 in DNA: TGTGCCACCAGCAGAGATGGGACTAGCGGGAGCCCTCTAATCGCCACAGATACGCAGTATTTT. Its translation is CATSRDGTSGSPLIATDTQYF.

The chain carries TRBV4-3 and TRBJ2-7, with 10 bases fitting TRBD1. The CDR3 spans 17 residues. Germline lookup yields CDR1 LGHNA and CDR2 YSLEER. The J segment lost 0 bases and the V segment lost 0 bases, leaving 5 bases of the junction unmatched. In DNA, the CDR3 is TGCGCCAGCAGCCAAGACTCCGGGACAGGGGACTCCTACGAGCAGTACTTC. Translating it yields CASSQDSGTGDSYEQYF.